Listed here are 10 T cell receptor beta chains from one sample, sequenced in a study of long-term antiretroviral therapy in people with HIV. The run of the v3.0 immunoSEQ assay was at survey level. Here immunoSEQ multiplex PCR was the method, and the copy in TCRdb shows in-frame clones only, minus some. The sample records over 40,000 clones, around 96% being singletons. The sequencing here drew on unsorted PBMCs, taken 3.7 years after starting antiretroviral therapy. The receptor source for this set is a woman aged 45-65 years with HIV.

This rearrangement joins TRBV2 to TRBJ1-2; TRBD1 agrees at 8 bases. The V and J ends lost 5 bases and 4 bases, in that order; junction bases with no gene match: 9. CDR1 is SNHLY and CDR2 is FYNNEI in the germline V gene. The CDR3 runs to 15 residues. The CDR3 here is CASSPDRDSGYGYTF. The CDR3, as DNA: TGTGCCAGCAGTCCGGACAGGGACTCGGGCTATGGCTACACCTTC.

This chain uses TRBV30 with TRBJ2-2; a possible D gene is TRBD2 (6 bases). CDR1 and CDR2 from the germline V gene are GTSNPN and SVGIG (reference sequence). This CDR3 has 15 residues. Trimming cost V 2 bases and J 6 bases, with 16 bases left between them. Here the CDR3 DNA reads TGTGCCTGGAGTCCCCTCGGCAGGGAGGCCGGGGAGCTGTTTTTT. Translated: CAWSPLGREAGELFF.

Only one count was recorded for this clone. The chain links TRBV15 to TRBJ2-3; TRBD1 aligns across 9 bases. Germline assignment: CDR1 LNHNV and CDR2 YYDKDF (reference sequence). V shed 1 base and J 4 bases; nucleotides not matched to a gene: 6. The CDR3 has 16 residues. The CDR3 DNA is TGTGCCACCAGCAGAGGACCGGGACAGGGCGCAGATACGCAGTATTTT. It encodes CATSRGPGQGADTQYF.

V and J are TRBV11-3 and TRBJ2-5; TRBD2 matches 8 bases. Germline loops: CDR1 SGHNT, CDR2 YENEEA. Trimming removed 5 bases from V and 7 bases from J; junction bases left unmatched: 6. The CDR3 spans 13 residues. The CDR3 DNA reads TGTGCCAGCAGCCTGACTAGCGCGGCGACCCAGTACTTC. This translates into CASSLTSAATQYF. Full variable domain (remainder filled in from reference TRBV11-3 and TRBJ2-5): EAGVVQSPRYKIIEKKQPVAFWCNPISGHNTLYWYLQNLGQGPELLIRYENEEAVDDSQLPKDRFSAERLKGVDSTLKIQPAELGDSAVYLCASSLTSAATQYFGPGTRLLVL.

The J gene is TRBJ2-6, the V gene TRBV5-4; D gene ambiguous. The CDR3 runs 16 residues. From germline, CDR1 is SGHNT and CDR2 YYREEE (reference sequence). The V end lost 0 bases, the J end lost 2 bases, and 9 bases lay between the germline ends. CDR3 amino acids: CASSLEPGTGANVLTF. CDR3 sequence (DNA): TGTGCCAGCAGCTTGGAGCCCGGAACTGGGGCCAACGTCCTGACTTTC.

The CDR3 region is CASSPGTGNAFESSNQPQHF. The CDR3 region has the DNA TGTGCCAGCTCACCAGGGACAGGGAATGCCTTTGAGTCAAGCAATCAGCCCCAGCATTTT. V is TRBV18 and J is TRBJ1-5, with 9 bases that match TRBD1. The junction had 15 bases not matched to a gene; V was cut back by 2 bases and J by 1 base. This CDR3 region has 20 residues. The germline V gene encodes CDR1 KGHSH and CDR2 LQKENI. Together with reference TRBV18 and TRBJ1-5, the CDR3 gives the full variable domain: NAGVMQNPRHLVRRRGQEARLRCSPMKGHSHVYWYRQLPEEGLKFMVYLQKENIIDESGMPKERFSAEFPKEGPSILRIQQVVRGDSAAYFCASSPGTGNAFESSNQPQHFGDGTRLSIL.

V gene TRBV5-4 combines with J gene TRBJ1-1; maybe TRBD1 (6 bases). The CDR3 consists of 15 residues. Germline V CDR1 and CDR2: SGHNT, YYREEE (reference sequence). Trimming took 3 bases from V and 8 from J, leaving 20 bases between them. The CDR3 reads CASSWDPRGPVEAFF. Written as DNA, the CDR3 is TGTGCCAGCAGCTGGGACCCCAGGGGACCCGTAGAAGCTTTCTTT. The full variable domain, its missing parts supplied by reference TRBV5-4 and TRBJ1-1, is ETGVTQSPTHLIKTRGQQVTLRCSSQSGHNTVSWYQQALGQGPQFIFQYYREEENGRGNFPPRFSGLQFPNYSSELNVNALELDDSALYLCASSWDPRGPVEAFFGQGTRLTVV.

V is TRBV6-5 and J is TRBJ1-2; D call uncertain. The germline CDR1 and CDR2 sequences are MNHEY and SVGAGI. The V and J ends lost 6 bases and 3 bases respectively, with 11 bases between them. This CDR3 spans 13 amino acids. The CDR3: CASRGRSDYGYTF. CDR3 DNA sequence: TGTGCCAGCAGAGGGAGATCCGACTATGGCTACACCTTC.

This rearrangement joins TRBV2 to TRBJ1-5; D is uncertain. V gave up 8 bases and J gave up 2 bases, with 13 bases separating them. This CDR3 comprises 14 residues. Germline V gene lookup returns CDR1 SNHLY and CDR2 FYNNEI. The CDR3 DNA follows: TGTGCCAGCGGACCCGGGCATGGCAATCAGCCCCAGCATTTT. Translation: CASGPGHGNQPQHF. Together with reference TRBV2 and TRBJ1-5, the CDR3 gives the full variable domain: EPEVTQTPSHQVTQMGQEVILRCVPISNHLYFYWYRQILGQKVEFLVSFYNNEISEKSEIFDDQFSVERPDGSNFTLKIRSTKLEDSAMYFCASGPGHGNQPQHFGDGTRLSIL.

The rearrangement links TRBV2 to TRBJ2-3; possibly TRBD1 for D (6 bases). Germline CDR1 reads SNHLY; CDR2 reads FYNNEI. V was pared by 5 bases and J by 0 bases, with 15 bases between. CDR3 size: 16 residues. The CDR3 is CASSQQGRLSTDTQYF. In DNA, the CDR3 is TGTGCCAGCAGTCAACAGGGTCGACTAAGCACAGATACGCAGTATTTT.